This T cell receptor beta chain was documented in a study of brain T cells in children with intractable seizures. Method: immunoSEQ multiplex PCR; TCRdb's copy keeps in-frame clones and lacks some. The table includes about 76,000 clones, 85% to 95% detected once. V dropped 5 bases and J dropped 4; count of bases not matched to a gene: 1. CDR1 is SGHTA and CDR2 is FQGTGA in the germline V gene. CDR3 length: 13 residues. There are a few counts of this clone. Sequencing was limited to surgery cases with top T cell transcript signatures in brain tissue. This receptor was obtained from a boy younger than two with tuberous sclerosis and intractable seizures. The sequencing used peripheral blood, collected at surgery. V gene TRBV7-3 combines with J gene TRBJ1-1; 10 bases match TRBD1. The CDR3 spells CASSDRGPTEAFF. In DNA form, the CDR3 reads TGTGCCAGCAGCGACAGGGGGCCCACTGAAGCTTTCTTT. Full variable domain (missing parts from reference TRBV7-3 and TRBJ1-1): GAGVSQTPSNKVTEKGKYVELRCDPISGHTALYWYRQSLGQGPEFLIYFQGTGAADDSGLPNDRFFAVRPEGSVSTLKIQRTERGDSAVYLCASSDRGPTEAFFGQGTRLTVV.